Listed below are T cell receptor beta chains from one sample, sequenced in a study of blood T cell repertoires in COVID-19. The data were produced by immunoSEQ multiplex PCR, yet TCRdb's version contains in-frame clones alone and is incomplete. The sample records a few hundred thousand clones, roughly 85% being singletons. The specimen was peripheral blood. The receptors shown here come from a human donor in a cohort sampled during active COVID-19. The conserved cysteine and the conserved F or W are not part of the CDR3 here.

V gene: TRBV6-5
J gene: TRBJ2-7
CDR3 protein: ASSYSPSGTVGEQY

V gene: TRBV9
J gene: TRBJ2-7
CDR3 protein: ASSVAGGLGEQY

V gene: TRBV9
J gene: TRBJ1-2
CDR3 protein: ASSPQDGYGYT

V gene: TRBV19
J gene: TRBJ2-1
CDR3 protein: ASTAGRSSYNEQF

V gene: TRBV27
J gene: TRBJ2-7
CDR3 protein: ASSLLMGRGRSYEQY

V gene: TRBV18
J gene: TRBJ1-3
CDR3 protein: ASSPPNREGNTIY

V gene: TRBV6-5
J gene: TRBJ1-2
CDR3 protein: ASRGGRQLDGYT

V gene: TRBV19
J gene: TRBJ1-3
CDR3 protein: ASSTPGTPGNTIY

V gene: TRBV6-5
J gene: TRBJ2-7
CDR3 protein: ASKQEPASIYEQY

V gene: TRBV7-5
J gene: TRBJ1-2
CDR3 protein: VRSPRQGAGGYT

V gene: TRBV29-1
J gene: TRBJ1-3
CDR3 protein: SVERQGDRNTIY

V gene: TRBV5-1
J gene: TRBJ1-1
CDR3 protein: ASRRDSLNTEAF

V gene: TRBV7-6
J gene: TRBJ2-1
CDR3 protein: ASSLAGGGNEQF

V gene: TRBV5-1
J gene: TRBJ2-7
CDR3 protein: ASSDPTGPYEQY

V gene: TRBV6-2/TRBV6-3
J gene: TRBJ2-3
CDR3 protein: ASSKTTDTQY

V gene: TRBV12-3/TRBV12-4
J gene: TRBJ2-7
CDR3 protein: ASSKNRGYEQY

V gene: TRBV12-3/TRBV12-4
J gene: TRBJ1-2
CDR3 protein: ASSTRDGRGYT

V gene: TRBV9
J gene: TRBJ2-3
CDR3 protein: ASSVEVGVKTSTDTQY

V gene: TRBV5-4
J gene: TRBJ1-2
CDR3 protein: APCKGRGLGGYT

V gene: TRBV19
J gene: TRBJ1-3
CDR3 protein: ATRQGKISGNTIY

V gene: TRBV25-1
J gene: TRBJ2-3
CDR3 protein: ASRGGAAGAGDTQY

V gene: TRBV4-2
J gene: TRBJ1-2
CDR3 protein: ASSQDLKDRGGYT

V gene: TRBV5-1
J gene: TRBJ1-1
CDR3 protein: ASSSANDAGTEAF

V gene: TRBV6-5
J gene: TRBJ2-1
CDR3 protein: ASTPGLANYEQF

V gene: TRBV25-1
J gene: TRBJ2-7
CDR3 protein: ASSLRGEQY

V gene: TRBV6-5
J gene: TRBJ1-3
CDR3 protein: ASSYSGGHAGNTIY

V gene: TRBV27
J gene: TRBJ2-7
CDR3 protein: ASSFQGSQYEQY

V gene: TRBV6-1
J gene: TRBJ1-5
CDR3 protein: ASSEARDRRYSNQPQH

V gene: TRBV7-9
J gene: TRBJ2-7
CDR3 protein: ASSFGDRGDEQY

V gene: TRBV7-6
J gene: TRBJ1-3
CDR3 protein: ASSLAITGGNTIY

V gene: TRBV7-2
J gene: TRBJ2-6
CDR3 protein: ASSSGVNVLT

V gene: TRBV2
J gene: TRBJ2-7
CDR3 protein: ASLLEGTYEQY

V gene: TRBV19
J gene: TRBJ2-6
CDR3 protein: ASSTPGQGWSGANVLT

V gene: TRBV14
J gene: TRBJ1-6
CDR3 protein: ASSQVQGANSPLH

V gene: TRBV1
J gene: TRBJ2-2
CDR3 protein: TSSQDWGLAGVGGELF

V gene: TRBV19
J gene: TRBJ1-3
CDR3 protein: ASSPDSGSGNTIY

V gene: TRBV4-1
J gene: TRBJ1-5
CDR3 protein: ASSQAKQGPGQPQH

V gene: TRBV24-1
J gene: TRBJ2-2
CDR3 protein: ATSDTGQGVSGELF

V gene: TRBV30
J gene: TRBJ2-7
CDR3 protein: AWSVPGFDEQY

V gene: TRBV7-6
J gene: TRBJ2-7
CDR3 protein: ASSLGGDSVEQY